A single sample is the source of the 24 T cell receptor beta chains below, sequenced in a study of monozygotic twins with cystic fibrosis. The protocol was immunoSEQ multiplex PCR, while the TCRdb copy is restricted to in-frame clones and leaves out a portion. The sample comprises approximately 15,000 clones, approximately 92% of which are singletons, and around 9.3% rests with the top ten. The sample comprised blood. The receptors stem from a girl between 2 and 10 years old with cystic fibrosis.

The chain recombines TRBV4-1 with TRBJ2-1, with 11 positions matching TRBD2. Germline values: CDR1 MGHRA, CDR2 YSYEKL. The CDR3 sequence is 20 residues long. V gave up 1 base and J gave up 3 bases; unmatched junction bases: 14. The CDR3, as DNA: TGCGCCAGCAGCCAAGTTAGGCCCCCCACTAGCGGGAGACTCTACAATGAGCAGTTCTTC. Amino acids: CASSQVRPPTSGRLYNEQFF.

This sequence joins TRBV28 and TRBJ1-2, with TRBD1 as a possible D gene (5 bases). Germline CDR1 is MDHEN and CDR2 is SYDVKM. V was shortened by 5 bases and J by 6 bases, with 28 bases between the two germline ends. This CDR3 contains 18 residues. The CDR3 DNA reads TGTGCCAGCAGTCCCAGCAGGGCGGGGCGTGGTCGATTTGATGGCTACACCTTC. This codes for CASSPSRAGRGRFDGYTF.

The chain is built from TRBV28 and TRBJ2-7; 8 bases are a match to TRBD2. CDR3 length: 15 amino acids. Per germline, CDR1 MDHEN and CDR2 SYDVKM. Unmatched junction bases numbered 8, after V lost 3 bases and J lost 4 bases. Here the CDR3 reads CASSFAGAGGYEQYF. CDR3 DNA: TGTGCCAGCAGTTTCGCTGGCGCGGGAGGTTACGAGCAGTACTTC.

This chain connects TRBV7-9 to TRBJ2-5; the D gene is possibly TRBD1 (5 bases). This CDR3 has 14 amino acids. CDR1 and CDR2 from the germline V gene are SEHNR and FQNEAQ (reference sequence). Trimming took 4 bases from V and 2 from J, leaving 11 bases between them. The CDR3 region has the DNA TGTGCCAGCAGCTCCAGTCAGGGACAAGAGACCCAGTACTTC. Its protein product is CASSSSQGQETQYF.

The V gene is TRBV19, the J gene TRBJ2-7; TRBD2 agrees at 7 bases. This CDR3 contains 15 residues. Germline values: CDR1 LNHDA, CDR2 SQIVND (reference sequence). J gave up 2 bases and V 3 bases, and 7 bases lay outside the gene matches. The CDR3 sequence: CASSIAGLAAYEQYF. The CDR3 nucleotides are TGTGCCAGTAGTATTGCTGGGCTAGCGGCCTACGAGCAGTACTTC.

This sequence joins TRBV28 and TRBJ2-3, with D possibly TRBD1 on 6 matching bases. Per the germline V gene, CDR1 is MDHEN and CDR2 is SYDVKM. There are 16 residues in the CDR3. The V end lost 7 bases, the J end lost 4 bases, and 21 bases lay between the germline ends. CDR3 loop: CASTTPPGVRADTQYF. The CDR3, as DNA: TGTGCCAGCACAACCCCCCCAGGGGTTAGGGCAGATACGCAGTATTTT.

V gene TRBV21-1 combines with J gene TRBJ2-1; the table's D call, TRBD1, has no DNA check behind it. TRBV21-1 is assigned pseudogene status. This CDR3 spans 13 amino acids. The DNA for the CDR3 is TGTGCCAGCAGCCAATGGAGGGGGCATGAGCAGTTCTTC. Translation gives CASSQWRGHEQFF.

J is TRBJ2-7 and V is TRBV5-1; possibly TRBD2 for D (5 bases). The V gene's germline CDR1 is SGHRS and CDR2 YFSETQ. CDR3 length equals 15 residues. Between the trimmed V and J ends, which lost 4 bases and 2 bases, there was a span of 16 bases. CDR3 in amino acids: CASSMTIDHTYEQYF. The CDR3 bases are TGCGCCAGCAGCATGACTATAGACCATACCTACGAGCAGTACTTC.

Here the CDR3 DNA reads TGTGCCAGCAGCTTAGCCCCAATAGTGGCTAGCGGCACTTTATACAATGAGCAGTTCTTC. Residues: CASSLAPIVASGTLYNEQFF. The chain joins TRBV7-2 to TRBJ2-1; TRBD2 matches at 7 bases. CDR1 is SGHTA and CDR2 is FQGNSA in the germline V gene. Unmatched junction bases numbered 18, after V lost 0 bases and J lost 4 bases. CDR3 length equals 20 residues.

The chain couples TRBV10-3 to TRBJ2-2; 11 nucleotides align to TRBD2. Trimming at V came to 8 bases and at J to 1 base, leaving 3 bases not matched to a gene. Germline assignment: CDR1 ENHRY and CDR2 SYGVKD. The CDR3 covers 15 residues. DNA for the CDR3: TGTGCCATCGGAACTAGCGGGGGGAACACCGGGGAGCTGTTTTTT. It yields the protein CAIGTSGGNTGELFF.

This clone was seen once. The chain carries TRBV7-8 and TRBJ1-2; TRBD1 matches at 8 bases. Germline loops: CDR1 SGHVS, CDR2 FQNEAQ. CDR3 length: 18 residues. Germline trimming cut 5 bases from V and 4 bases from J; bases unmatched to any gene: 18. As DNA, the CDR3 is TGTGCCAGCAGCCTTTATCCCACAGGGGGACCGATGTCCTATGGCTACACCTTC. It yields the protein CASSLYPTGGPMSYGYTF.

The chain recombines TRBV11-2 with TRBJ2-1, with 12 bases identical to TRBD2. Germline V gene sequence: CDR1 SGHAT, CDR2 FQNNGV. J lost 0 bases, V lost 5 bases, and 5 bases had no gene match. The CDR3 totals 17 residues. CDR3 loop: CASSPGTSGPSYNEQFF. As DNA, the CDR3 is TGTGCCAGCAGCCCGGGGACTAGCGGGCCCTCCTACAATGAGCAGTTCTTC.

The chain couples TRBV13 to TRBJ2-1; 11 nucleotides align to TRBD2. V shed 3 bases and J 6 bases; nucleotides not matched to a gene: 10. This CDR3 spans 17 amino acids. Germline V gives CDR1 PRHDT, CDR2 FYEKMQ (reference sequence). CDR3 DNA: TGTGCCAGCAGCTTTGGCCTAGCGGGAGGACATCGCAATGAGCAGTTCTTC. It is translated as CASSFGLAGGHRNEQFF.

This clone was counted a single time. This chain joins TRBV2 and TRBJ1-1; 7 bases align to TRBD1. Unmatched junction bases numbered 4, after V lost 6 bases and J lost 0 bases. The CDR3 has 14 amino acids. The germline V gene has CDR1 SNHLY and CDR2 FYNNEI. The CDR3 sequence: CASRGQRMNTEAFF. CDR3 in DNA: TGTGCCAGCAGGGGACAGAGAATGAACACTGAAGCTTTCTTT.

The CDR3 nucleotides are TGTGCCAGCAGCTTGTTTCTGGACAGAAGCCCTTCCTACGAGCAGTACTTC. This encodes CASSLFLDRSPSYEQYF. This sequence joins TRBV7-6 and TRBJ2-7, with D maybe TRBD1 (6 bases). V shed 3 bases and J shed 1 base, with 19 bases lying between them. Germline CDR1 and CDR2: SGHVS and FNYEAQ. The CDR3 runs to 17 residues.

The chain couples TRBV4-1 to TRBJ1-5, with a weak D call TRBD1 (5 bases). CDR3 size: 14 residues. In germline, CDR1 is MGHRA, CDR2 YSYEKL. Trimming cost V 3 bases and J 5 bases, with 11 bases left between them. The CDR3 is CASSQQGGDQPQHF. As DNA, the CDR3 is TGCGCCAGCAGCCAGCAGGGTGGCGATCAGCCCCAGCATTTT.

The V and J genes are TRBV10-3 and TRBJ2-1, with D possibly matching TRBD2 (5 bases). The germline V and J ends were trimmed by 0 bases and 0 bases, with 9 bases remaining between them. Germline CDR1 is ENHRY and CDR2 is SYGVKD. The CDR3 extends over 16 amino acids. CDR3 in amino acids: CAISESSGNSYNEQFF. DNA of the CDR3: TGTGCCATCAGTGAGTCGAGCGGCAACTCCTACAATGAGCAGTTCTTC.

The chain recombines TRBV30 with TRBJ2-1, with D unclear. Per germline, CDR1 GTSNPN and CDR2 SVGIG (reference sequence). The CDR3 totals 14 residues. V lost 4 bases and J 0 bases, leaving 10 bases between the germline ends. The CDR3 sequence is CAWKAASSYNEQFF. Written as DNA, the CDR3 is TGTGCCTGGAAGGCCGCGAGCTCCTACAATGAGCAGTTCTTC.

V usage is TRBV28 and J usage is TRBJ1-5; D uncertain. Germline lookup yields CDR1 MDHEN and CDR2 SYDVKM. The length of the CDR3 is 16 residues. Trimming took off 2 bases at V and 3 bases at J, with 14 bases between the two ends. This CDR3 is CASSLHPTLANQPQHF. DNA for the CDR3: TGTGCCAGCAGTTTACACCCGACCCTGGCCAATCAGCCCCAGCATTTT.

This rearrangement joins TRBV2 to TRBJ1-2; 7 nucleotides align to TRBD1. Germline loops: CDR1 SNHLY, CDR2 FYNNEI. The J segment lost 4 bases and the V segment lost 8 bases, leaving 4 bases of the junction unmatched. This CDR3 has 12 residues. The CDR3 loop is CASGRGGYGYTF. The CDR3 nucleotides read TGTGCCAGCGGCAGGGGGGGCTATGGCTACACCTTC.

This clone has a single count. The chain is built from TRBV21-1 and TRBJ1-5; the DNA was not compared with TRBD1, the D call given in the table. TRBV21-1 is labeled a pseudogene. CDR3 length: 12 residues. Here the CDR3 reads CASSKDREPQHF. For the CDR3, the DNA is TGTGCCAGCAGCAAAGACAGGGAGCCCCAGCATTTT.

This clone was picked up one time. The chain combines TRBV4-2 with TRBJ2-1, with 9 positions matching TRBD1. The trim removed 4 bases at V and 3 bases at J, leaving 7 bases unmatched. The CDR3 is made up of 16 amino acids. From germline, CDR1 is LGHNA and CDR2 YNFKEQ. The CDR3, as DNA: TGTGCCAGCAGCCGAACGACAGGGGGATTCTACAATGAGCAGTTCTTC. This gives the protein CASSRTTGGFYNEQFF.

The rearrangement uses TRBV28 and TRBJ2-5; 7 nucleotides match TRBD2. Germline V CDR1 and CDR2: MDHEN, SYDVKM. The CDR3 has 14 residues. The V and J ends lost 5 bases and 5 bases, in that order; junction bases with no gene match: 8. CDR3 amino acids: CASSPSGRGETQYF. The CDR3 DNA reads TGTGCCAGCAGTCCTAGCGGACGAGGGGAGACCCAGTACTTC.

The V gene is TRBV7-9, the J gene TRBJ2-5; D is possibly TRBD1 (6 bases). V lost 4 bases, J lost 7 bases, and 19 bases lay in between. This CDR3 spans 15 amino acids. The germline gives CDR1 SEHNR, CDR2 FQNEAQ (reference sequence). CDR3 residues: CASSSSGPLRGTQYF. CDR3 sequence (DNA): TGTGCCAGCAGCTCGTCCGGGCCCCTCAGGGGGACCCAGTACTTC.